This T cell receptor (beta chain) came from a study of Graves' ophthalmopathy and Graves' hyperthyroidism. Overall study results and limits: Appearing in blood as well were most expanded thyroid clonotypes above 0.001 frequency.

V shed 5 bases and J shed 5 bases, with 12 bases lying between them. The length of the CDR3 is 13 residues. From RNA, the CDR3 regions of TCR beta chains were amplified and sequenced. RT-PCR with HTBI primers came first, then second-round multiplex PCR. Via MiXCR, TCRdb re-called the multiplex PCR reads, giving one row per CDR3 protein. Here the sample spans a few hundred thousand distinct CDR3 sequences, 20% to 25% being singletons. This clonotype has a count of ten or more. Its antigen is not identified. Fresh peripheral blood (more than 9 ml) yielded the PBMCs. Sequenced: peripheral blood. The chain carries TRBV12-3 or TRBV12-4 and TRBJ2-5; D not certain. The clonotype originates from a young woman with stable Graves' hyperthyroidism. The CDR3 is CASSPARMETQYF. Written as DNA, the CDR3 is TGTGCCAGCAGTCCCGCCCGCATGGAGACCCAGTACTTC.